The 3 T cell receptor beta chains below all came from one sample that was sequenced in a study of CD8+ T cells in alopecia areata. Reverse transcription of extracted RNA yielded cDNA, which provided the sequencing template. TCRdb keeps only in-frame clones here, not all; method: immunoSEQ multiplex PCR. Found here are about 200,000 clones, approximately 60% of them singletons; the top ten hold approximately 4.9%. Input material: CD8+ T cells sorted from blood. These receptors originate from a human donor in good health.

This clone was observed a few times. The chain uses TRBV6-1 and TRBJ2-4; TRBD1 or TRBD2 may be the D gene (5 bases each). This CDR3 has 14 residues. V lost 1 base and J 8 bases, leaving 12 bases between the germline ends. Germline CDR1 reads MNHNS; CDR2 reads SASEGT. The CDR3 region is CASSEVGVGDIQYF. DNA of the CDR3: TGTGCCAGCAGTGAAGTGGGGGTGGGGGACATTCAGTACTTC.

The chain has TRBV27 and TRBJ1-6; D is undetermined. This CDR3 is built from 14 residues. Germline-derived CDR1 and CDR2 are MNHEY and SMNVEV (reference sequence). V was pared by 3 bases and J by 7 bases, with 10 bases between. CDR3 bases: TGTGCCAGCAGTTTTGGCAGCTTAAATTCACCCCTCCACTTT. Its translation is CASSFGSLNSPLHF.

Worth noting for this clone: Different DNA sequences within this sample yield the same CDR3. The chain recombines TRBV11-2 with TRBJ2-7, with D unclear. Trimming stripped 5 bases from V and 7 bases from J, with 12 bases between. The CDR3 loop spans 12 amino acids. From germline, CDR1 is SGHAT and CDR2 FQNNGV. CDR3 amino acids: CASSLGRSEQYF. The CDR3 bases are TGTGCCAGCAGCCTAGGACGGAGTGAGCAGTACTTC.